The 20 T cell receptor beta chains below were found in one sample sequenced in a study of CD4 and CD8 cells across lung adenocarcinoma regions. Using its own MiXCR run on the PCR reads, TCRdb lists one record per CDR3 protein. In the table there are more than 6,000 distinct CDR3 sequences, around half of which are singletons. What was sequenced was CD8+ T cells from the center of a lung tumor. These receptors all come from a female donor with lung adenocarcinoma. The CD4 and CD8 labels of this study may be unreliable.

This clonotype came up a few times. Since a much larger clone is just one base distant, this may be a read error. V usage is TRBV7-3 and J usage is TRBJ2-5; D assignment may be TRBD1 or TRBD2 (7 bases each). Germline V gives CDR1 SGHTA, CDR2 FQGTGA. The length of the CDR3 is 15 residues. The CDR3 DNA is TGTGCCAACAGCTTAATTCAGGGAGGGGGCAATGAGCAGTACTTC. Its translation is CANSLIQGGGNEQYF.

This clonotype was recorded a few times. The CDR3 loop is CASSWGGQGTYEQYF. Written as DNA, the CDR3 is TGTGCCAGCAGCTGGGGGGGACAAGGGACCTACGAGCAGTACTTC. This chain links TRBV12-3 or TRBV12-4 with TRBJ2-5; perhaps TRBD2 as D (7 bases). The assigned J gene may be wrong: the sequence end matches TRBJ2-7 better. This CDR3 is built from 15 residues.

This clonotype is medium-sized within its sample. The V and J genes are TRBV5-1 and TRBJ2-1; 7 bases line up with TRBD2. CDR1 and CDR2 from the germline V gene are SGHRS and YFSETQ. CDR3 length: 15 amino acids. V lost 0 bases to trimming and J lost 7 bases; unmatched junction nucleotides: 7. This CDR3 reads CASSLGQAAGNEQFF. The DNA for the CDR3 is TGCGCCAGCAGCTTGGGGCAGGCAGCGGGGAATGAGCAGTTCTTC.

The chain links TRBV6-1 to TRBJ1-6, with D possibly TRBD1 on 5 matching bases. The germline V gene encodes CDR1 MNHNS and CDR2 SASEGT. There are 14 residues in the CDR3. V lost 6 bases and J 6 bases, leaving 12 bases between the germline ends. For the CDR3, the DNA is TGTGCCAGCAGGGGACTTGCTGGTAATTCACCCCTCCACTTT. Its translation: CASRGLAGNSPLHF.

The gene calls are TRBV10-3 and TRBJ1-3, with 12 bases lining up with TRBD1. The germline CDR1 and CDR2 sequences are ENHRY and SYGVKD. Germline trimming cut 9 bases from V and 4 bases from J; bases unmatched to any gene: 10. The CDR3 covers 16 residues. The CDR3: CAIIAGTGGPGNTIYF. For the CDR3, the DNA is TGTGCCATTATAGCCGGGACAGGGGGCCCCGGAAACACCATATATTTT.

Worth noting for this clonotype: The junction does not match germline at one end; this may be a read error. The CDR3 nucleotides read TGTGCGGGGCCCGGGGGAGGTGGCCCAGATACGCAGTATTTC. It is translated as CAGPGGGGPDTQYF. The gene calls are TRBV7-2 and TRBJ2-3; possible D gene TRBD2, 6 bases. The CDR3 loop spans 14 amino acids. Per the germline V gene, CDR1 is SGHTA and CDR2 is FQGNSA.

For this clonotype: The junction departs from the called germline gene at one end, perhaps through a read error. This chain joins TRBV6-1 and TRBJ2-3; maybe TRBD2 (6 bases). The CDR3 consists of 19 residues. Germline V gives CDR1 MNHNS, CDR2 SASEGT. This CDR3 is CASRSAPFAGKGATDTQYF. For the CDR3, the DNA is TGTGCCAGCAGGTCCGCCCCTTTCGCGGGGAAGGGAGCCACAGACACGCAGTACTTT.

The V call is TRBV6-1, the J call TRBJ2-2; D call uncertain. The V and J ends lost 5 bases and 6 bases respectively, with 22 bases between them. Germline V lookup: CDR1 MNHNS, CDR2 SASEGT. The CDR3 is 17 amino acids. The CDR3 nucleotides read TGTGCCAGCAGTCCCCCCGCGAGCAGGAGTTTCTCCGGGGAGCTGTTTTTT. Translating it yields CASSPPASRSFSGELFF.

The chain carries TRBV25-1 and TRBJ2-1, with D maybe TRBD2 (7 bases). V gave up 1 base and J gave up 1 base, with 17 bases separating them. The CDR3 runs to 18 residues. CDR1 is MGHDK and CDR2 is SYGVNS in the germline V gene. The CDR3 reads CASSESPGGGRSYNEQFF. As DNA, the CDR3 is TGTGCCAGCAGTGAATCCCCTGGGGGGGGCAGGTCCTACAATGAGCAGTTCTTC.

Many counts were recorded for this clonotype. CDR3: CASSLAEAFF. CDR3 nucleotide sequence: TGTGCCAGCAGTTTAGCTGAAGCTTTCTTT. This rearrangement joins TRBV12-3 or TRBV12-4 to TRBJ1-1; no clear D gene. The CDR3 runs to 10 residues. Trimming removed 0 bases from V and 7 bases from J, with 0 bases in between.

This clonotype was seen a single time. This chain links TRBV6-1 with TRBJ2-1; 8 bases map to TRBD1. CDR3 length equals 15 residues. Trimming took 1 base from V and 6 from J; bases not matched to a gene: 5. Germline V gene lookup returns CDR1 MNHNS and CDR2 SASEGT. CDR3 sequence: CASSEDRGRTNEQFF. DNA of the CDR3: TGTGCCAGCAGTGAAGACAGGGGGAGGACCAATGAGCAGTTCTTC.

This clonotype has a handful of counts. The chain has TRBV24-1 and TRBJ2-1; TRBD1 is a possible D gene (6 bases). Between the trimmed V and J ends, which lost 3 bases and 4 bases, there was a span of 9 bases. Germline V gene data show CDR1 as KGHDR and CDR2 as SFDVKD. CDR3 size: 14 residues. This chain's CDR3 is CATSDGQLYNEQFF. DNA for the CDR3: TGTGCCACCAGTGATGGACAGCTTTACAATGAGCAGTTCTTC.

The chain couples TRBV6-2 or TRBV6-3 to TRBJ2-1; D possibly corresponds to TRBD2 (5 bases). The germline V gene encodes CDR1 MNHEY and CDR2 SVGEGT. The V end lost 4 bases, the J end lost 7 bases, and 11 bases lay between the germline ends. This CDR3 contains 13 residues. The CDR3 loop is CASSSDLRNEQFF. The CDR3 nucleotides are TGTGCCAGCAGTTCGGACTTGCGGAATGAGCAGTTCTTC.

A note on this clonotype: A junction boundary mismatches the germline segment, possibly from a read error. This chain connects TRBV12-3 or TRBV12-4 to TRBJ2-6; 9 positions match TRBD2. CDR3 length equals 18 residues. Written as DNA, the CDR3 is TGTGCCAGCAGTCGGTGGCGGGAGGGGCCAACTGGGGCCTACGTGCAGTCTTTC. This sequence encodes CASSRWREGPTGAYVQSF.

The gene calls are TRBV4-1 and TRBJ2-5; unclear D gene. CDR3 length: 16 residues. With 1 base removed from V and 1 base from J, the gap between germline ends came to 13 bases. CDR1 and CDR2 from the germline V gene are MGHRA and YSYEKL. Here the CDR3 DNA reads TGCGCCAGCAGCCAAGGTATAGGAAGCCTCCAAGAGACCCAGTACTTC. Encoded protein: CASSQGIGSLQETQYF.

By share, this clonotype ranks as medium-sized. The chain links TRBV6-5 to TRBJ2-5; possible D gene TRBD1, 6 bases. Trimming stripped 7 bases from V and 2 bases from J, with 20 bases between. This CDR3 region has 16 residues. Germline loops: CDR1 MNHEY, CDR2 SVGAGI. CDR3 DNA: TGTGCCAGCAAGGAAAACCCAGGGGTGGTTCAAGAGACCCAGTACTTC. Its protein product is CASKENPGVVQETQYF.

Worth noting for this clonotype: One end of the junction is discordant with germline, which a read error may explain. This chain links TRBV7-2 with TRBJ2-3; D might be TRBD1 (5 bases). From germline, CDR1 is SGHTA and CDR2 FQGNSA. The CDR3 is 13 residues long. In DNA form, the CDR3 reads TGTGCCAGCGGCCTAGGGGCCAAAGATACTCAGTATTTC. It specifies CASGLGAKDTQYF.

In regard to this clonotype: A junction end diverges from the germline sequence, so it may reflect a read error. This rearrangement joins TRBV6-5 to TRBJ2-3; D call uncertain. The CDR3 runs to 16 residues. CDR1 and CDR2 from the germline V gene are MNHEY and SVGAGI. As DNA, the CDR3 is TGTGCCAGCAGTTACTCGGGCCGGTCTGGCAAAGATACGCAGTATTTC. The encoded protein is CASSYSGRSGKDTQYF.

The V gene is TRBV12-3 or TRBV12-4, the J gene TRBJ2-2; tentatively, D is TRBD2 (5 bases). Trimming stripped 3 bases from V and 17 bases from J, with 10 bases between. This CDR3 region has 10 residues. For the CDR3, the DNA is TGTGCCAGCAGTTTCGGGGAGACATTTTTT. This translates into CASSFGETFF.

This chain links TRBV7-8 with TRBJ2-3; tentative D call: TRBD2 (6 bases). The end of the DNA is better explained by TRBJ2-1, so the J call may be wrong. Per the germline V gene, CDR1 is SGHVS and CDR2 is FQNEAQ. The CDR3 sequence is 13 residues long. CDR3 loop: CASSLGTTYEQFF. The CDR3 nucleotides read TGTGCCAGCAGCTTAGGGACTACCTACGAGCAGTTCTTC.